The rows below give T cell receptor beta chains drawn from one sample of a study of blood T cells in healthy people across ages. TCRdb reprocessed the 5' RACE reads with MiXCR, giving one entry per CDR3 protein. The sample includes 1.5 million to 2 million distinct CDR3 sequences, roughly 27% of them seen just once. Sample: blood. The source of these receptors is a woman aged 25 to 39 in good health. The CDR3 runs from the conserved cysteine through the conserved F or W. The order of the fields is clone size, D gene, V gene, J gene, CDR3 DNA, CDR3 protein. D genes are given only for firm matches. Rows may omit the clone size; those that give it use once, few, many or a size class.

few	.	TRBV12-3/TRBV12-4	TRBJ2-5	TGTGCCAGCAGTGACCCTAAAGAGACCCAGTACTTC	CASSDPKETQYF
.	.	TRBV7-2	TRBJ2-5	TGTGCCAGCAGCCCCCGTATGCGAGAGACCCAGTACTTC	CASSPRMRETQYF
.	.	TRBV11-2	TRBJ2-3	TGTGCCAGCAGCTTAGAGGGGGACATAAACACAGATACGCAGTATTTT	CASSLEGDINTDTQYF
.	TRBD2	TRBV4-1	TRBJ2-2	TGCGCCAGCAGCCAAGATTGGGCTAGCGGTAACACCGGGGAGCTGTTTTTT	CASSQDWASGNTGELFF
many	.	TRBV7-2	TRBJ2-6	TGTGCCAGCAGCTTAGCGGCTGGGGCCAACGTCCTGACTTTC	CASSLAAGANVLTF
many	.	TRBV12-3/TRBV12-4	TRBJ1-2	TGTGCCAGCAGTTTAAGTAGAGCTAACTATGGCTACACCTTC	CASSLSRANYGYTF
.	.	TRBV24-1	TRBJ1-2	TGTGCCACCAGTGATTGCTCCGGGACAAATATCGTGATGGGAACATATGGCTACACCTTC	CATSDCSGTNIVMGTYGYTF
.	.	TRBV10-3	TRBJ1-2	TGTGCCACCAGTGACCGGTGGACAGTCGCTAACTATGGCTACACCTTC	CATSDRWTVANYGYTF
.	.	TRBV5-5	TRBJ2-7	TGTGCCAGCAGGGAGGGACCAGGTTCCTCCTACGAGCAGTACTTC	CASREGPGSSYEQYF
many	.	TRBV29-1	TRBJ2-1	TGCAGCGGTCTCCTAGAGGGATACAATGAGCAGTTCTTC	CSGLLEGYNEQFF
few	.	TRBV9	TRBJ2-7	TGTGCCAGCAGCGTTTGGGGGGGGGCTGGGGACGAGCAGTACTTC	CASSVWGGAGDEQYF
.	.	TRBV21-1	TRBJ2-3	TGTGCCAGCAGCGGACGGACGGACGACGCTAGCACAGATACGCAGTATTTT	CASSGRTDDASTDTQYF
.	TRBD1	TRBV3-1	TRBJ1-1	TGTGCCAGCAGCGGTTGGGACAGCATGAACACTGAAGCTTTCTTT	CASSGWDSMNTEAFF
many	.	TRBV29-1	TRBJ2-5	TGCAGCGGGGGGCGGGTTGAGACCCAGTACTTC	CSGGRVETQYF
.	TRBD2	TRBV7-2	TRBJ2-3	TGTGCCAGCAGCTTTCTAGCGGGGGGCCTTGTGGAATCGCAGTATTTT	CASSFLAGGLVESQYF
many	.	TRBV10-1	TRBJ2-3	TGCGCCAGCAGTGAGGAGGGGGTCGGCACAGATACGCAGTATTTT	CASSEEGVGTDTQYF
few	TRBD1	TRBV12-3/TRBV12-4	TRBJ2-1	TGTGCCAGCAGGGGGACAGGGCTGTACAATGAGCAGTTCTTC	CASRGTGLYNEQFF
many	.	TRBV12-3/TRBV12-4	TRBJ2-7	TGTGCCAGCAGGCAAACCTCCGTTTCCGAGCAGTACTTC	CASRQTSVSEQYF
.	TRBD2	TRBV11-2	TRBJ2-3	TGTGCCAGCAGCTTGACTAGCGGGAGGGCCACGACGCAGTATTTT	CASSLTSGRATTQYF
.	.	TRBV18	TRBJ2-1	TGTGCCAGCTCCCCAAACTTTGGGGACCGGAGGTTCTTC	CASSPNFGDRRFF
.	.	TRBV21-1	TRBJ2-3	TGTGCCAGCAGCATCCGACTAGCGGGGGGAAGCACAGATACGCAGTATTTT	CASSIRLAGGSTDTQYF
few	.	TRBV10-3	TRBJ2-3	TGTGCCATCAAGCGCGGTATAGCTAGCACAGATACGCAGTATTTT	CAIKRGIASTDTQYF
.	.	TRBV12-3/TRBV12-4	TRBJ2-3	TGTGCCAGCAGTCTTGGACGGACAGATATGCAGTATTTT	CASSLGRTDMQYF
.	.	TRBV14	TRBJ1-2	TGTGCCAGCAGCCAATGGACGGGCTATGGCTACACCTTC	CASSQWTGYGYTF
many	TRBD1	TRBV11-2	TRBJ2-7	TGTGCCAGCACTCATGGGGGACAGGGTTTCGAGCAGTACTTC	CASTHGGQGFEQYF
many	TRBD2	TRBV12-3/TRBV12-4	TRBJ2-5	TGTGCCAGCAGTCAAGAACTAGCGGAAGAGACCCAGTACTTC	CASSQELAEETQYF
few	.	TRBV28	TRBJ2-3	TGTGCCAGCAGTCCTAAAAAAACATCTACGGGGATCACAGATACGCAGTATTTT	CASSPKKTSTGITDTQYF
.	TRBD1	TRBV28	TRBJ2-2	TGTGCCAGCAGTCCCCAGGGGGCGCAGATCACCGGGGAGCTGTTTTTT	CASSPQGAQITGELFF
few	.	TRBV6-2/TRBV6-3	TRBJ2-2	TGTGCCAGCAGTTACGGGGGACGCTTCACCGGGGAGCTGTTTTTT	CASSYGGRFTGELFF
.	TRBD2	TRBV18	TRBJ2-3	TGTGCCAGCTCGGCGGGAGCGGGGCGAGATACGCAGTATTTT	CASSAGAGRDTQYF
many	.	TRBV29-1	TRBJ2-1	TGCAGCGTTGAAGACAGGGTAGATGAGCAGTTCTTC	CSVEDRVDEQFF
once	.	TRBV25-1	TRBJ2-5	TGTGCCAGCAGCTACAGGGACTCACGGATCTTC	CASSYRDSRIF
.	.	TRBV28	TRBJ2-2	TGTGCCAGCAGTTCCATATTCCCCGTCCGGCCCGGGGAGCTGTTTTTT	CASSSIFPVRPGELFF
.	.	TRBV29-1	TRBJ1-1	TGCAGCGTAACGTTGGGTGAAGCTTTCTTT	CSVTLGEAFF
few	.	TRBV12-3/TRBV12-4	TRBJ1-2	TGTGTCAGCAGTTTAGATTTGAACTATGGCTACACCTTC	CVSSLDLNYGYTF
few	.	TRBV7-3	TRBJ2-5	TGTGTCAGCAGCTCCGTAGGGGGGATCCAAGAGACCCAGTACTTC	CVSSSVGGIQETQYF
few	TRBD1	TRBV9	TRBJ2-7	TGTGCCAGCCTAGCTCGGGACAGGGACCACGGGCAGTACTTC	CASLARDRDHGQYF
many	.	TRBV27	TRBJ2-7	TGTGCCAGGGGGAGTATTTACGAGCAGTACTTC	CARGSIYEQYF
.	.	TRBV12-3/TRBV12-4	TRBJ2-5	TGTGCCAGCAGTTTATCAAAGGGTCGGCAAGAGACCCAGTACTTC	CASSLSKGRQETQYF
.	.	TRBV2	TRBJ2-1	TGTGCCAATAACGGAAGGCCCGGACATCAACCTTACAATGAGCAGTTCTTC	CANNGRPGHQPYNEQFF
few	.	TRBV29-1	TRBJ1-1	TGCAGCGACTCAGGGGAAACTGAAGCTTTCTTT	CSDSGETEAFF
.	.	TRBV5-1	TRBJ2-3	TGCGCCAGCAGCTACCAGGAATCCACAGATACGCAGTATTTT	CASSYQESTDTQYF